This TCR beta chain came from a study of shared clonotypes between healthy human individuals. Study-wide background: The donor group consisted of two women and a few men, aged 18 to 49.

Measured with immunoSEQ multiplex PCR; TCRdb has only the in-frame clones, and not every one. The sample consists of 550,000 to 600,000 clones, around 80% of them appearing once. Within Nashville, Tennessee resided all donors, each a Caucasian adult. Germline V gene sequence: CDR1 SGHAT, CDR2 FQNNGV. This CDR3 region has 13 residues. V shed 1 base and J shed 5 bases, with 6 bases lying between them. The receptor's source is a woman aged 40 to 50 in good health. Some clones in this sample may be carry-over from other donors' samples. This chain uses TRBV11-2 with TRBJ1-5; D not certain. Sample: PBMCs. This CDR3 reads CASSLGLDQPQHF. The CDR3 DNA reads TGTGCCAGCAGCTTAGGGTTAGATCAGCCCCAGCATTTT.